Presented here are 18 T cell receptor beta chains from one specimen sequenced in a study of blood T cell repertoires in COVID-19. TCRdb's table, derived via immunoSEQ multiplex PCR, lists solely in-frame clones and lacks some. The sample has fewer than 45,000 clones, 90% to 95% seen once. The material sequenced was peripheral blood. The receptors shown here come from a human donor in a cohort sampled during active COVID-19.

This chain uses TRBV5-4 with TRBJ2-7; the D is unclear. The V gene lost 2 bases and the J gene lost 4 bases, with 10 bases spanning the gap. The CDR3 spans 13 residues. Germline loops: CDR1 SGHNT, CDR2 YYREEE (reference sequence). Here the CDR3 DNA reads TGTGCCAGCAGCTTCGTTGGGCAGTACGAGCAGTACTTC. This encodes CASSFVGQYEQYF.

On this clone: In the same sample, other DNA sequences code for this CDR3. This sequence joins TRBV7-2 and TRBJ2-5; weak D call: TRBD2 (5 bases). Trimming stripped 4 bases from V and 1 base from J, with 7 bases between. Germline loops: CDR1 SGHTA, CDR2 FQGNSA. There are 13 residues in the CDR3. The CDR3 DNA is TGTGCCAGCAGCTCGCGGGTCCAAGAGACCCAGTACTTC. Encoded protein: CASSSRVQETQYF.

The J gene is TRBJ2-3, the V gene TRBV11-3; perhaps TRBD2 as D (5 bases). Germline V lookup: CDR1 SGHNT, CDR2 YENEEA. CDR3 length: 14 residues. Trimming cost V 8 bases and J 6 bases, with 18 bases left between them. Here the CDR3 DNA reads TGTGCCAGCTCTCAGTGGGGTTCGGGGGATACGCAGTATTTT. The encoded protein is CASSQWGSGDTQYF.

The chain carries TRBV7-9 and TRBJ2-5, with 12 positions matching TRBD1. The V and J ends lost 0 bases and 5 bases, in that order; junction bases with no gene match: 4. Germline CDR1 SEHNR, CDR2 FQNEAQ (reference sequence). The CDR3 has 16 amino acids. The CDR3 region has the DNA TGTGCCAGCAGCTTAGCGGGACAGGGGGCCCGGGAGACCCAGTACTTC. Protein product: CASSLAGQGARETQYF.

CDR3 amino acids: CASSYSSSGQETQYF. DNA for the CDR3: TGTGCCAGCAGTTACTCGAGTAGCGGACAAGAGACCCAGTACTTC. The chain combines TRBV6-5 with TRBJ2-5; D is possibly TRBD2 (6 bases). The CDR3 runs 15 residues. The V and J ends lost 0 bases and 2 bases respectively, with 10 bases between them. Germline-derived CDR1 and CDR2 are MNHEY and SVGAGI.

This chain joins TRBV6-4 and TRBJ2-2; a possible D gene is TRBD1 (6 bases). The CDR3 loop spans 16 amino acids. CDR1 is MRHNA and CDR2 is SNTAGT in the germline V gene. Trimming cost V 3 bases and J 0 bases, with 11 bases left between them. CDR3 DNA sequence: TGTGCCAGCAGTGATGGTGGGACAACGAACACCGGGGAGCTGTTTTTT. Protein sequence: CASSDGGTTNTGELFF.

This clone was picked up one time. The chain couples TRBV6-9 to TRBJ2-5; D remains unclear. The germline V gene encodes CDR1 MNHGY and CDR2 SVAAGI. Trimming removed 7 bases at V and 1 base at J, with 13 bases between. This CDR3 contains 14 residues. The CDR3 is CASTFSRVQETQYF. The CDR3 coding sequence is TGTGCCAGCACCTTCTCCCGGGTCCAAGAGACCCAGTACTTC.

This chain joins TRBV28 and TRBJ2-1, with TRBD2 as a possible D gene (7 bases). V gave up 6 bases and J gave up 2 bases, with 14 bases separating them. The CDR3 sequence is 15 residues long. Germline CDR1 MDHEN, CDR2 SYDVKM. CDR3 nucleotide sequence: TGTGCCAGCAGCCCGGGGGGCCGAACCTACAATGAGCAGTTCTTC. Its translation: CASSPGGRTYNEQFF.

This sequence joins TRBV6-2 or TRBV6-3 and TRBJ2-3; unclear D gene. V gave up 5 bases and J gave up 4 bases, with 13 bases separating them. CDR1 is MNHEY, CDR2 SVGEGT, per germline. The CDR3 sequence is 14 residues long. In DNA, the CDR3 is TGTGCCAGCAGTCGCCTTTCAGGCCCAGATACGCAGTATTTT. This encodes CASSRLSGPDTQYF.

The chain carries TRBV29-1 and TRBJ2-6; a weak D match, TRBD2 (6 bases). This CDR3 is 16 amino acids long. V was pared by 4 bases and J by 0 bases, with 13 bases between. Germline CDR1 reads SQVTM; CDR2 reads ANQGSEA. The CDR3 bases are TGCAGCGTTGTTTTGTTGGGGGGCTCTGGGGCCAACGTCCTGACTTTC. The encoded protein is CSVVLLGGSGANVLTF.

This clone was detected only once. This rearrangement joins TRBV29-1 to TRBJ2-1, with D tentatively TRBD2 (6 bases). The CDR3 length is 14 residues. With 3 bases removed from V and 4 bases from J, the gap between germline ends came to 13 bases. Germline CDR1 and CDR2: SQVTM and ANQGSEA. CDR3 sequence: CSVDGGTLYNEQFF. DNA of the CDR3: TGCAGCGTTGATGGCGGGACCCTTTACAATGAGCAGTTCTTC.

The CDR3 DNA reads TGTGCCAGCAGGAGGGACAATATAGCCAAAAACATTCAGTACTTC. Encoded protein: CASRRDNIAKNIQYF. The V call is TRBV6-5, the J call TRBJ2-4; the D gene is possibly TRBD1 (6 bases). Germline loops: CDR1 MNHEY, CDR2 SVGAGI. V was cut by 6 bases and J by 0 bases, with 12 bases left in between. The CDR3 extends over 15 amino acids.

V is TRBV9 and J is TRBJ2-1; 14 bases match TRBD2. The CDR3 consists of 16 residues. Germline CDR1 is SGDLS and CDR2 is YYNGEE. The trim removed 2 bases at V and 9 bases at J, leaving 7 bases unmatched. DNA for the CDR3: TGTGCCAGCAGCGTTACGACTAGCGGGGGGGCGAGTGAGCAGTTCTTC. It is translated as CASSVTTSGGASEQFF.

The chain carries TRBV19 and TRBJ2-1; TRBD1 might be the D (9 bases). This CDR3 region has 20 residues. Germline loops: CDR1 LNHDA, CDR2 SQIVND (reference sequence). Between the trimmed V and J ends, which lost 5 bases and 5 bases, there was a span of 31 bases. DNA for the CDR3: TGTGCCAGTAGTGTGATCCGGGACAGGGTAACGGGGGGGACAAACAATGAGCAGTTCTTC. This codes for CASSVIRDRVTGGTNNEQFF.

The chain couples TRBV24-1 to TRBJ2-5, with D perhaps matching TRBD1 (6 bases). The CDR3 is made up of 17 amino acids. Trimming removed 3 bases at V and 5 bases at J, with 21 bases between. Germline values: CDR1 KGHDR, CDR2 SFDVKD. The CDR3 nucleotides read TGTGCCACCAGTGATCCTCTGGGTTCAGGGGATGGGGAGACCCAGTACTTC. It specifies CATSDPLGSGDGETQYF.

The rearrangement uses TRBV7-2 and TRBJ2-2; 7 positions agree with TRBD1. Trimming at V came to 4 bases and at J to 2 bases, leaving 7 bases not matched to a gene. The germline CDR1 and CDR2 sequences are SGHTA and FQGNSA. This CDR3 region has 16 residues. The CDR3 loop reads CASSSPGTANTGELFF. The CDR3 bases are TGTGCCAGCAGCTCCCCCGGGACAGCTAACACCGGGGAGCTGTTTTTT.

The chain combines TRBV5-4 with TRBJ1-2, with D tentatively TRBD1 (6 bases). Trimming removed 7 bases from V and 1 base from J, with 11 bases in between. Germline V lookup: CDR1 SGHNT, CDR2 YYREEE (reference sequence). CDR3 length: 13 residues. The CDR3 DNA reads TGTGCCAGCGGGACAAAAATTAACTATGGCTACACCTTC. Amino acids: CASGTKINYGYTF.

This chain uses TRBV5-6 with TRBJ2-7; a possible D gene is TRBD1 (5 bases). V shed 0 bases and J shed 4 bases, with 11 bases lying between them. Germline loops: CDR1 SGHDT, CDR2 YYEEEE. The CDR3 loop spans 14 amino acids. Here the CDR3 reads CASSLGQNIYEQYF. The CDR3 region has the DNA TGTGCCAGCAGCTTGGGACAGAATATTTACGAGCAGTACTTC. The whole variable domain, filled in from reference TRBV5-6 and TRBJ2-7, reads DAGVTQSPTHLIKTRGQQVTLRCSPKSGHDTVSWYQQALGQGPQFIFQYYEEEERQRGNFPDRFSGHQFPNYSSELNVNALLLGDSALYLCASSLGQNIYEQYFGPGTRLTVT.